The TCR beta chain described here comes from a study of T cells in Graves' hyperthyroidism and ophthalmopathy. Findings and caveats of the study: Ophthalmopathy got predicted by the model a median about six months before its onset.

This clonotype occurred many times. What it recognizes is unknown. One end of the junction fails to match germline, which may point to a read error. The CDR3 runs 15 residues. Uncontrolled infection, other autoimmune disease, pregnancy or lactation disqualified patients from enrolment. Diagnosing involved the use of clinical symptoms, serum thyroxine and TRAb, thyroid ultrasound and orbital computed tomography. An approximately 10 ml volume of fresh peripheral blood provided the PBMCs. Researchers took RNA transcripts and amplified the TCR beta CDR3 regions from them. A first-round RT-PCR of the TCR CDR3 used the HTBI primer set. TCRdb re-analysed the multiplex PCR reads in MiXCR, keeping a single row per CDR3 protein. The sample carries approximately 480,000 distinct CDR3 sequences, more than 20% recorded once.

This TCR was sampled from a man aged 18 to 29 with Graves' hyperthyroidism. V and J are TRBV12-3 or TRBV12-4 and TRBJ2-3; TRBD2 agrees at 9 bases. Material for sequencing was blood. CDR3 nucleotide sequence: TGTGCCAGCAGCTTAGCGGGGGCTAGCACAGATACGCAGTATTTT. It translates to CASSLAGASTDTQYF.